The 18 T cell receptor beta chains reported below all come from one sample, sequenced in a study of beta chain features in type 1 diabetes (dated 2018 in TCRdb). Receptor amplification or capture employed the immunoSEQ multiplex PCR assay. The entire isolated RNA was reverse transcribed using the High Capacity cDNA Reverse Transcription Kit, and thus expressed TCRB transcripts were sequenced. The table was pulled from immuneACCESS by TCRdb, which kept in-frame rearrangements only. Such tables lose some clones; where checked, under half of the loss comes from unresolved V genes, and the rest has no known cause. Across this sample there are 330,000 or so clones, with around 15% seen only once. The ten largest account for over 5% of the sample. Sequenced: central memory CD4+ T cells from blood. The source is a man in his thirties or forties in good health.

This clone was detected only a few times. The V and J genes are TRBV13 and TRBJ2-1; possibly TRBD2 for D (5 bases). V dropped 5 bases and J dropped 8 bases, with 19 bases sitting between them. The germline CDR1 and CDR2 sequences are PRHDT and FYEKMQ (reference sequence). There are 15 residues in the CDR3. The CDR3 loop is CASSLPGSSTDEQFF. The CDR3 DNA reads TGTGCCAGCAGCCTGCCGGGGTCCTCTACGGATGAGCAGTTCTTC.

This chain joins TRBV2 and TRBJ2-7, with no clear D. The V end lost 1 base, the J end lost 3 bases, and 1 base lay between the germline ends. Looked up from germline, CDR1 is SNHLY and CDR2 is FYNNEI. CDR3 size: 11 residues. In DNA, the CDR3 is TGTGCCAGCAGTGAAGGCTACGAGCAGTACGTC. Translated: CASSEGYEQYV.

The sample holds many counts of this clone. The chain is built from TRBV4-3 and TRBJ2-5; D may be TRBD2 (5 bases). CDR1 is LGHNA and CDR2 is YSLEER in the germline V gene. The CDR3 covers 14 residues. V lost 0 bases, J lost 9 bases, and 14 bases lay in between. The CDR3 loop reads CASSQDQRLGAQYF. The CDR3 nucleotides are TGCGCCAGCAGCCAAGATCAAAGACTCGGGGCCCAGTACTTC.

This clone was counted between two and nine times. CDR3 coding DNA: TGTGCCAGCAGCCTTCCGCAGGGTTTAGAGACCCAGTACTTC. The encoded protein is CASSLPQGLETQYF. The chain joins TRBV5-4 to TRBJ2-5, with a possible D match to TRBD1 (5 bases). CDR3 length: 14 amino acids. V dropped 4 bases and J dropped 4 bases, with 14 bases sitting between them. The germline CDR1 and CDR2 sequences are SGHNT and YYREEE (reference sequence). The variable domain in full, with the rest retrieved from reference TRBV5-4 and TRBJ2-5, is ETGVTQSPTHLIKTRGQQVTLRCSSQSGHNTVSWYQQALGQGPQFIFQYYREEENGRGNFPPRFSGLQFPNYSSELNVNALELDDSALYLCASSLPQGLETQYFGPGTRLLVL.

This clone turned up a few times. This chain links TRBV10-3 with TRBJ2-7; D possibly corresponds to TRBD1 (6 bases). The V gene's germline CDR1 is ENHRY and CDR2 SYGVKD. The germline V and J ends were trimmed by 4 bases and 6 bases, with 13 bases remaining between them. The CDR3 has 13 residues. The CDR3 loop is CAISAAQGSEQYV. DNA of the CDR3: TGTGCCATCAGTGCGGCCCAGGGGAGCGAGCAGTACGTC.

This clone was seen more than once but under ten times. The V and J genes are TRBV5-5 and TRBJ2-1; D call uncertain. Trimming pared 1 base from V and 8 bases from J, leaving 4 bases between. In germline, CDR1 is SGHKS, CDR2 YYEKEE (reference sequence). There are 11 residues in the CDR3. The CDR3 coding sequence is TGTGCCAGCAGCTTGAAGTATGAGCAGTTCTTC. This encodes CASSLKYEQFF. Complete variable domain (other parts from reference TRBV5-5 and TRBJ2-1): DAGVTQSPTHLIKTRGQQVTLRCSPISGHKSVSWYQQVLGQGPQFIFQYYEKEERGRGNFPDRFSARQFPNYSSELNVNALLLGDSALYLCASSLKYEQFFGPGTRLTVL.

Comments on this clone: Given the absence of the conserved phenylalanine or tryptophan at the CDR3 end, a read error is likely. The genes are TRBV27 and TRBJ1-6; 8 nucleotides agree with TRBD1. The ends lost 5 bases at V and 9 bases at J; junction bases unmatched: 9. Germline V gene lookup returns CDR1 MNHEY and CDR2 SMNVEV (reference sequence). This CDR3 region has 15 residues. DNA for the CDR3: TGTGCCAGCAGTCTGGACAGGGCCAGGTCTTCACCCCTCCACCTT. It codes for CASSLDRARSSPLHL.

This clone was seen a few times. The V call is TRBV25-1, the J call TRBJ1-5, with 7 bases matching TRBD1. The CDR3 contains 14 residues. V lost 4 bases, J lost 4 bases, and 4 bases stayed unmatched. CDR1 MGHDK and CDR2 SYGVNS come from the germline V gene. This CDR3 reads CASSGGQTNQPQHF. CDR3 bases: TGTGCCAGCAGTGGGGGACAGACTAATCAGCCCCAGCATTTT. Looking up the rest from reference TRBV25-1 and TRBJ1-5 gives the full variable domain: EADIYQTPRYLVIGTGKKITLECSQTMGHDKMYWYQQDPGMELHLIHYSYGVNSTEKGDLSSESTVSRIRTEHFPLTLESARPSHTSQYLCASSGGQTNQPQHFGDGTRLSIL.

V and J are TRBV11-2 and TRBJ2-1; the D is unclear. This CDR3 has 14 amino acids. CDR1 and CDR2 (germline): SGHAT, FQNNGV. The ends were cut back, 2 bases at V and 6 bases at J, with 11 bases in the middle. CDR3 sequence: CASSLPPQINEQFF. In DNA, the CDR3 is TGTGCCAGCAGCTTACCCCCACAGATCAATGAGCAGTTCTTC.

This clone occurred a few times. The chain couples TRBV7-6 to TRBJ2-5; TRBD2 aligns across 8 bases. The CDR3 loop spans 15 amino acids. Germline lookup yields CDR1 SGHVS and CDR2 FNYEAQ. V dropped 5 bases and J dropped 4; count of bases not matched to a gene: 9. The CDR3 bases are TGTGCCAGCAGCCCGGAGCGGGGGCTGGGAGAGACCCAGTACTTC. Amino acids: CASSPERGLGETQYF.

This clone was observed a handful of times. This chain uses TRBV5-1 with TRBJ1-2; D unclear. The CDR3 loop spans 13 amino acids. Germline V lookup: CDR1 SGHRS, CDR2 YFSETQ. Trimming cost V 1 base and J 6 bases, with 10 bases left between them. CDR3 nucleotide sequence: TGCGCCAGCAGCTTGTGGCAGAACCATGGCTACACCTTC. Translating gives CASSLWQNHGYTF.

CDR3 residues: CASSLEGWGDTQYF. The DNA of the CDR3 is TGTGCCAGCAGCTTAGAAGGGTGGGGAGATACGCAGTATTTT. This sequence joins TRBV7-8 and TRBJ2-3; D is ambiguous. V gave up 1 base and J gave up 5 bases, with 10 bases separating them. Germline assignment: CDR1 SGHVS and CDR2 FQNEAQ. The CDR3 covers 14 residues.

This clone has only a few counts. J is TRBJ2-2 and V is TRBV5-1; tentatively, D is TRBD1 or TRBD2 (5 bases each). This CDR3 region has 15 residues. V gave up 1 base and J gave up 5 bases, with 12 bases separating them. Germline V gene lookup returns CDR1 SGHRS and CDR2 YFSETQ. CDR3 in DNA: TGCGCCAGCAGCTTGACGGCAGGGAGTACCGGGGAGCTGTTTTTT. This encodes CASSLTAGSTGELFF.

This clone was seen more than once but under ten times. This likely traces to a read error, being one base from a far larger clone. The V and J genes are TRBV23-1 and TRBJ1-2; tentatively, D is TRBD1 (6 bases). TRBV23-1 is reported as an ORF; its role is uncertain. V was cut by 6 bases and J by 3 bases, with 17 bases left in between. The CDR3 sequence is 15 residues long. Here the CDR3 reads CASSQTASGDYGYTF. CDR3 bases: TGCGCCAGCAGCCAAACCGCCTCAGGGGACTATGGCTACACCTTC.

This clone was detected a few times. The V and J genes are TRBV7-9 and TRBJ2-3; D is ambiguous. The CDR3 has 13 residues. With 5 bases removed from V and 6 bases from J, the gap between germline ends came to 12 bases. Germline V lookup: CDR1 SEHNR, CDR2 FQNEAQ (reference sequence). This chain's CDR3 is CASSPSVGDTQYF. The DNA of the CDR3 is TGTGCCAGCAGCCCCAGCGTGGGTGATACGCAGTATTTT.

The chain carries TRBV6-6 and TRBJ1-1; 7 nucleotides agree with TRBD1. Germline CDR1 reads MNHNY; CDR2 reads SVGAGI (reference sequence). The CDR3 is made up of 15 amino acids. Losses at the gene ends were 7 bases for V and 0 bases for J; bases not matched to a gene: 8. The DNA of the CDR3 is TGTGCCAGCATTAAAAACAGGGGCATGAACACTGAAGCTTTCTTT. As protein: CASIKNRGMNTEAFF.

This clone has a handful of counts. The chain uses TRBV6-1 and TRBJ1-1; 9 bases agree with TRBD1. Germline V lookup: CDR1 MNHNS, CDR2 SASEGT. J gave up 0 bases and V 10 bases, and 6 bases lay outside the gene matches. CDR3 length: 14 amino acids. CDR3 loop: CAISGQGLNTEAFF. The CDR3 DNA is TGTGCCATCAGCGGACAGGGGTTGAACACTGAAGCTTTCTTT.

This clone was seen more than once but under ten times. This chain joins TRBV11-3 and TRBJ2-1; 9 bases are shared with TRBD2. The CDR3 loop spans 14 amino acids. Trimming cost V 5 bases and J 7 bases; bases outside gene matches: 6. The germline V gene has CDR1 SGHNT and CDR2 YENEEA. The CDR3 loop is CASSEVAGANEQFF. In DNA, the CDR3 is TGTGCCAGCAGCGAAGTAGCGGGAGCGAATGAGCAGTTCTTC.